Below are 19 T cell receptor beta chains sequenced from a single sample in a study of blood T cell repertoires in COVID-19. Assay: immunoSEQ multiplex PCR; the TCRdb copy retains only in-frame clones and omits some. The table lists 100,000 to 150,000 clones, about four fifths of them singletons. The sample was peripheral blood. The receptor set was obtained from a man in his forties with active or convalescent COVID-19.

V and J are TRBV2 and TRBJ1-4; a weak D match, TRBD1 (6 bases). Trimming shortened V by 2 bases and J by 8 bases, and 15 bases separated the two germline ends. The germline gives CDR1 SNHLY, CDR2 FYNNEI. The length of the CDR3 is 15 residues. CDR3 sequence: CASSETGSFKEKLFF. The CDR3 nucleotides read TGTGCCAGCAGTGAAACAGGGTCGTTTAAGGAAAAACTGTTTTTT.

The chain combines TRBV7-9 with TRBJ2-7; possibly TRBD2 for D (6 bases). V lost 4 bases and J 4 bases, leaving 17 bases between the germline ends. Per the germline V gene, CDR1 is SEHNR and CDR2 is FQNEAQ (reference sequence). The CDR3 is made up of 15 amino acids. The CDR3 protein is CASSSPRTGVYEQYF. DNA for the CDR3: TGTGCCAGCAGCTCCCCCCGGACGGGAGTGTACGAGCAGTACTTC.

The chain joins TRBV25-1 to TRBJ2-3, with 7 positions matching TRBD1. The ends lost 8 bases at V and 6 bases at J; junction bases unmatched: 11. The CDR3 is 14 amino acids. Per the germline V gene, CDR1 is MGHDK and CDR2 is SYGVNS. In DNA, the CDR3 is TGTGCCAGCGAAGTTCCGGGACAGCTGGATACGCAGTATTTT. Translated, it gives CASEVPGQLDTQYF.

The chain has TRBV24-1 and TRBJ1-2; D call uncertain. Trimming removed 3 bases from V and 6 bases from J, with 13 bases in between. This CDR3 is 14 amino acids long. Germline loops: CDR1 KGHDR, CDR2 SFDVKD. The CDR3 sequence: CATSDTWLGDGYTF. For the CDR3, the DNA is TGTGCCACCAGTGATACCTGGCTCGGGGATGGCTACACCTTC.

The chain recombines TRBV5-4 with TRBJ2-7, with 7 bases aligning to TRBD1. Germline-derived CDR1 and CDR2 are SGHNT and YYREEE (reference sequence). Losses at the gene ends were 4 bases for V and 12 bases for J; bases not matched to a gene: 22. This CDR3 has 16 amino acids. The CDR3 bases are TGTGCCAGCAGCGGGCAGTCCGGGACAGTTAATTCTGGGTGGTACTTC. This codes for CASSGQSGTVNSGWYF.

The chain joins TRBV4-2 to TRBJ2-2; possibly TRBD1 for D (6 bases). Trimming took off 4 bases at V and 1 base at J, with 13 bases between the two ends. There are 16 residues in the CDR3. The germline V gene encodes CDR1 LGHNA and CDR2 YNFKEQ. CDR3 protein: CASSPGVGGNTGELFF. In nucleotides, the CDR3 is TGTGCCAGCAGCCCAGGGGTTGGGGGGAACACCGGGGAGCTGTTTTTT.

This chain uses TRBV25-1 with TRBJ2-3; D is perhaps TRBD2 (5 bases). Trimming stripped 3 bases from V and 0 bases from J, with 16 bases between. The length of the CDR3 is 17 residues. CDR1 is MGHDK, CDR2 SYGVNS, per germline. Written as DNA, the CDR3 is TGTGCCAGCAGTGAGTCAAAGAGGAGGTCCAGCACAGATACGCAGTATTTT. As protein: CASSESKRRSSTDTQYF.

The rearrangement joins TRBV10-1 to TRBJ2-7; weak D call: TRBD1 (7 bases). CDR1 is WNHNN and CDR2 is SYGVQD in the germline V gene (reference sequence). This CDR3 has 14 amino acids. V was trimmed by 2 bases and J by 4 bases, leaving 12 bases between them. CDR3 in DNA: TGCGCCAGCAGTGAGCGGCCAGGGGGGTACGAGCAGTACTTC. Translated, it gives CASSERPGGYEQYF.

The CDR3 region has the DNA TGTGCCAGCAGTTCGGGACAGAATGGACGAGAGACCCAGTACTTC. Translating gives CASSSGQNGRETQYF. The chain links TRBV28 to TRBJ2-5; TRBD1 matches at 7 bases. In germline, CDR1 is MDHEN, CDR2 SYDVKM. CDR3 length: 15 amino acids. J gave up 4 bases and V 4 bases, and 9 bases lay outside the gene matches.

The rearrangement links TRBV27 to TRBJ2-7, with TRBD2 identical over 7 bases. V trimming: 3 bases; J trimming: 5 bases; junction bases outside the gene matches: 10. Per germline, CDR1 MNHEY and CDR2 SMNVEV (reference sequence). This CDR3 contains 15 residues. In nucleotides, the CDR3 is TGTGCCAGCAGTTTGTGGGAGCGGGGTACCCACGAGCAGTACTTC. This sequence encodes CASSLWERGTHEQYF.

This clone was picked up a small number of times. The V gene is TRBV20-1, the J gene TRBJ1-2; D is ambiguous. Trimming shortened V by 3 bases and J by 2 bases, and 13 bases separated the two germline ends. Germline values: CDR1 DFQATT, CDR2 SNEGSKA (reference sequence). This CDR3 comprises 14 residues. The DNA of the CDR3 is TGCAGTGCTAGTGAAGAACTCCCGAACTATGGCTACACCTTC. This encodes CSASEELPNYGYTF.

The gene calls are TRBV7-9 and TRBJ1-3; D is unresolved. Germline V gives CDR1 SEHNR, CDR2 FQNEAQ (reference sequence). This CDR3 contains 14 residues. The chain's CDR3 is CANRRELSGNTIYF. CDR3 in DNA: TGTGCTAATAGGCGGGAGCTCTCTGGAAACACCATATATTTT.

V gene TRBV27 combines with J gene TRBJ1-6; 7 bases agree with TRBD1. The CDR3 spans 14 residues. Germline V CDR1 and CDR2: MNHEY, SMNVEV (reference sequence). V shed 6 bases, J shed 4 bases, and the junction held 3 bases outside the gene matches. The CDR3 nucleotides read TGTGCCAGCAGCATGACAGGGTATAATTCACCCCTCCACTTT. It codes for CASSMTGYNSPLHF.

V is TRBV27 and J is TRBJ1-6, with D possibly TRBD1 on 5 matching bases. V gave up 7 bases and J gave up 10 bases, with 17 bases separating them. The CDR3 has 14 amino acids. Germline values: CDR1 MNHEY, CDR2 SMNVEV (reference sequence). DNA of the CDR3: TGTGCCAGCACCCTAAGACAGAGTAACTCACCCCTCCACTTT. It yields the protein CASTLRQSNSPLHF.

The V and J genes are TRBV19 and TRBJ1-1; D not certain. Trimming left V 3 bases short and J 1 base short, with 6 bases between. Germline CDR1 reads LNHDA; CDR2 reads SQIVND (reference sequence). This CDR3 contains 13 residues. The CDR3 sequence is CASSIWQNTEAFF. DNA for the CDR3: TGTGCCAGTAGTATCTGGCAGAACACTGAAGCTTTCTTT.

The chain links TRBV6-5 to TRBJ1-5; 9 nucleotides line up with TRBD1. The CDR3 is 13 amino acids. Germline V gene data show CDR1 as MNHEY and CDR2 as SVGAGI. V lost 7 bases and J lost 6; bases outside the gene matches: 4. The CDR3 spells CASTGQGIQPQHF. Here the CDR3 DNA reads TGTGCCAGCACTGGACAGGGGATTCAGCCCCAGCATTTT.

V usage is TRBV9 and J usage is TRBJ2-5; TRBD2 matches at 10 bases. Trimming removed 0 bases from V and 2 bases from J; junction bases left unmatched: 4. Germline CDR1 is SGDLS and CDR2 is YYNGEE. The CDR3 runs 16 residues. The CDR3 DNA reads TGTGCCAGCAGCGTAGAAGCAGCGGGGGGGCAAGAGACCCAGTACTTC. Translating it yields CASSVEAAGGQETQYF. Together with reference TRBV9 and TRBJ2-5, the CDR3 gives the full variable domain: DSGVTQTPKHLITATGQRVTLRCSPRSGDLSVYWYQQSLDQGLQFLIQYYNGEERAKGNILERFSAQQFPDLHSELNLSSLELGDSALYFCASSVEAAGGQETQYFGPGTRLLVL.

V gene TRBV6-5 combines with J gene TRBJ2-2, with 7 bases identical to TRBD1. Trimming took 6 bases from V and 4 from J; bases not matched to a gene: 5. The germline V gene encodes CDR1 MNHEY and CDR2 SVGAGI. The CDR3 length is 14 residues. CDR3 nucleotide sequence: TGTGCCAGCAGGCGACAGGGCGGCACCGGGGAGCTGTTTTTT. Its translation: CASRRQGGTGELFF.

This clone appeared once. The chain carries TRBV5-6 and TRBJ1-3; D unresolved. V lost 6 bases to trimming and J lost 0 bases, with 10 bases between them. The CDR3 loop spans 14 amino acids. CDR1 SGHDT and CDR2 YYEEEE come from the germline V gene. In nucleotides, the CDR3 is TGTGCCAGCATAGGAGGGAACTCTGGAAACACCATATATTTT. Translated, it gives CASIGGNSGNTIYF.